These 6 T cell receptor beta chains share one sample of origin, sequenced in a study of Ad26.COV2.S vaccination and SARS-CoV-2 variants. Assay used: immunoSEQ multiplex PCR; TCRdb lists only in-frame clones, some missing. This sample yields some 290,000 clones, of which around four fifths are seen a single time; 2% to 2.5% belongs to the top ten. Treatment specified: about 20 received Ad26.COV2.S at low or high dose, single or two shots; about 5 received placebo; per-sample allocation not given. Material that was analyzed had been drawn on day 63 after the first vaccine or placebo injection. The source was peripheral blood, collected in a trial of Ad26.COV2.S vaccine versus placebo. The receptors were gathered from a person between 18 and 65 years old who received the Ad26.COV2.S COVID-19 vaccine or a placebo.

The gene calls are TRBV5-1 and TRBJ1-2; D remains unclear. The CDR3 extends over 14 amino acids. CDR1 and CDR2 (germline): SGHRS, YFSETQ. V lost 0 bases and J lost 2, with 8 bases in between. Here the CDR3 DNA reads TGCGCCAGCAGCTTGGCCGGTGAAAACTATGGCTACACCTTC. Translating gives CASSLAGENYGYTF.

The chain recombines TRBV19 with TRBJ2-4; tentatively, D is TRBD2 (6 bases). The germline CDR1 and CDR2 sequences are LNHDA and SQIVND (reference sequence). This CDR3 contains 16 residues. The V and J ends lost 3 bases and 8 bases respectively, with 20 bases between them. The CDR3 nucleotides read TGTGCCAGTAGTATTAAAGGAGGGGCCCGAGGGGACATTCAGTACTTC. Translating it yields CASSIKGGARGDIQYF.

This clone was seen once. This chain links TRBV6-4 with TRBJ2-7, with D perhaps TRBD1 (6 bases). The CDR3 runs 13 residues. V was pared by 6 bases and J by 2 bases, with 11 bases between. Germline V CDR1 and CDR2: MRHNA, SNTAGT. The DNA of the CDR3 is TGTGCCAGCAGCGGCAGGGACACCTACGAGCAGTACTTC. Translating gives CASSGRDTYEQYF.

The CDR3 loop reads CASSLWTGGPQETQYF. For the CDR3, the DNA is TGCGCCAGCAGCCTCTGGACAGGGGGTCCCCAAGAGACCCAGTACTTC. J is TRBJ2-5 and V is TRBV5-1; 10 bases map to TRBD1. The CDR3 loop spans 16 amino acids. The trim removed 4 bases at V and 1 base at J, leaving 7 bases unmatched. Germline V lookup: CDR1 SGHRS, CDR2 YFSETQ.

The chain links TRBV6-2 or TRBV6-3 to TRBJ1-1; a weak D match, TRBD1 (6 bases). The V end was cut by 0 bases, the J end by 11 bases, with 16 bases between. Germline V gene data show CDR1 as MNHEY and CDR2 as SVGEGT. The CDR3 extends over 14 amino acids. The CDR3 DNA reads as TGTGCCAGCAGTTACTCGATCGGGGGCCGGGGGGCTTTCTTT. Translating gives CASSYSIGGRGAFF.

This clone showed up just a few times. This chain joins TRBV4-1 and TRBJ2-3, with a weak D call TRBD1 (6 bases). Germline loops: CDR1 MGHRA, CDR2 YSYEKL. Trimming took 4 bases from V and 4 from J, leaving 18 bases between them. The CDR3 contains 16 residues. CDR3: CASSPFSGQDADTQYF. The CDR3 DNA sequence: TGCGCCAGCAGCCCTTTCTCGGGACAAGACGCAGATACGCAGTATTTT.